Sequencing of this T cell receptor beta chain was carried out in a study of identical twins. The cDNA had a unique molecular identifier and a template-switch universal primer site. TCRdb ran MiXCR on the 5' RACE reads and lists one entry per CDR3 protein. The repertoire holds approximately 1.8 million distinct CDR3 sequences, 25% to 35% seen once, with about 0.3% in the top ten. Germline CDR1 reads SGHRS; CDR2 reads YFSETQ. The CDR3 length is 13 residues. Trimming took off 5 bases at V and 4 bases at J, with 13 bases between the two ends. Sample: cord blood. This chain connects TRBV5-1 to TRBJ2-7, with a weak D call TRBD2 (6 bases). The receptor was derived from a newborn girl in good health. CDR3 in amino acids: CASRAGLEYEQYF. Here the CDR3 DNA reads TGCGCCAGCAGGGCGGGGTTAGAGTACGAGCAGTACTTC.